Listed below are T cell receptor beta chains from one sample, sequenced in a study of blood T cells in healthy people across ages. Using its own MiXCR run on the 5' RACE reads, TCRdb lists one record per CDR3 protein. This sample has 630,000 or so distinct CDR3 sequences; 32% occur once, and the top ten carry just over 15%. The source material was blood. The source of these receptors is a woman older than 75 in good health. Both conserved end residues are part of each CDR3. The order of the fields is V gene, J gene, clone size, D gene, CDR3 protein, CDR3 DNA. The D gene is left open where the match is weak. A row's size may be missing; if present it is once, few, many or a size class.

TRBV5-1	TRBJ2-3	-	TRBD2	CASSFGLAGGASRATDTQYF	TGCGCCAGCAGCTTCGGGCTAGCGGGGGGGGCCAGCAGAGCCACAGATACGCAGTATTTT
TRBV6-5	TRBJ2-3	many	-	CASTKGGPDTQYF	TGTGCCAGCACTAAAGGGGGGCCAGATACGCAGTATTTT
TRBV20-1	TRBJ2-7	few	-	CSGGAVYEQYF	TGCAGTGGGGGGGCGGTCTACGAGCAGTACTTC
TRBV30	TRBJ2-7	-	-	CAWSVVGSLSYEQYF	TGTGCCTGGAGTGTGGTTGGGAGTCTCTCCTACGAGCAGTACTTC
TRBV9	TRBJ1-2	many	-	CASSARDRSTYGYTF	TGTGCCAGCAGCGCAAGGGACCGCAGCACTTATGGCTACACCTTC
TRBV7-2	TRBJ2-7	once	-	CASSLGGPTPREQYF	TGTGCCAGCAGCTTAGGGGGACCCACCCCTCGCGAGCAGTACTTC
TRBV6-6	TRBJ2-5	many	-	CASSNPSGLAETQYF	TGTGCCAGCAGTAACCCATCGGGACTCGCAGAGACCCAGTACTTC
TRBV20-1	TRBJ2-3	many	TRBD2	CSARGGADTQYF	TGCAGTGCTAGGGGGGGGGCAGATACGCAGTATTTT
TRBV7-9	TRBJ2-1	-	-	CVSSLGGNNEQFF	TGTGTCAGCAGCTTGGGCGGCAACAATGAGCAGTTCTTC
TRBV7-8	TRBJ2-2	-	-	CASSWANSGELFF	TGTGCCAGCAGTTGGGCGAACAGCGGGGAGCTGTTTTTT
TRBV20-1	TRBJ1-2	-	-	CSAEERDLYGYTF	TGCAGTGCTGAGGAGCGAGACCTCTATGGCTACACCTTC
TRBV4-3	TRBJ1-2	many	-	CASSQDPGGTGYGYTF	TGCGCCAGCAGCCAAGATCCCGGGGGCACGGGGTATGGCTACACCTTC
TRBV3-1	TRBJ2-3	once	-	CASSQEVQADTDTQYF	TGTGCCAGCAGCCAAGAAGTTCAGGCCGACACAGATACGCAGTATTTT
TRBV14	TRBJ1-2	-	-	CASSQGTYGCTF	TGTGCCAGCAGCCAAGGCACCTATGGCTGCACCTTC
TRBV20-1	TRBJ2-4	once	-	CSALTSQGDIQYF	TGCAGTGCCTTGACATCTCAGGGAGACATTCAGTACTTC
TRBV20-1	TRBJ2-5	-	TRBD2	CSASPGRVPETQYF	TGCAGTGCTAGCCCCGGGAGGGTCCCAGAGACCCAGTACTTC
TRBV6-5	TRBJ1-6	-	-	CASSYSLSREDSPLHF	TGTGCCAGCAGTTACTCCCTAAGCAGGGAGGACTCACCCCTCCACTTT
TRBV7-9	TRBJ1-1	-	TRBD1	CASSSPQGQGTEAFF	TGTGCCAGCAGCTCTCCACAGGGGCAGGGCACTGAAGCTTTCTTT
TRBV7-2	TRBJ2-7	-	-	CASSPGDF	TGTGCCAGCAGCCCCGGAGACTTC
TRBV4-1	TRBJ2-3	-	TRBD2	CASSQVRGGKADTQYF	TGCGCCAGCAGCCAAGTACGCGGGGGAAAAGCAGATACGCAGTATTTT
TRBV6-2/TRBV6-3	TRBJ2-1	many	-	CASSYGWGSEQFF	TGTGCCAGCAGTTACGGGTGGGGAAGTGAGCAGTTCTTC
TRBV7-6	TRBJ2-6	many	TRBD1	CASSLVDRGSGANVLTF	TGTGCCAGCAGCTTAGTGGACAGGGGGTCTGGGGCCAACGTCCTGACTTTC
TRBV5-1	TRBJ2-2	-	-	CASSRGGSNTGELFF	TGCGCCAGCAGCCGCGGAGGGTCCAACACCGGGGAGCTGTTTTTT